This T cell receptor beta chain was observed in a study of blood T cell repertoires in COVID-19 (dated by TCRdb to 2019 to 2021). Study-level background: Samples from collaborators originated in the United States, Italy and Spain and spanned both the acute and convalescent phases of COVID-19. The prospective study material was composed of cDNA or gDNA derived from T cells, B-cell-depleted T cells, or PBMCs. Subjects who had been exposed to COVID-19, were actively infected with it, or had recovered from it provided the deeply sampled blood TCRbeta repertoires that made up the dataset. A freely available public database, intended as a resource for researchers studying the immune response to SARS-CoV-2, is where the repertoires were released. The samples were drawn from the first 160 participants of the ongoing ImmuneRACE study and from 950 to 1,500 subjects provided by 6 global collaborators. Nearly every sample came with metadata listing a de-identified subject ID, COVID-19 status, age in years and sex. Where available, HLA class I and class II types were taken from metadata supplied by the sample provider and were not determined by assay-based typing.

TCRbeta CDR3 regions were amplified from genomic DNA by means of the immunoSEQ Assay, a bias-controlled multiplex PCR. Under the source paper's analysis protocol: Within the assay, amplification of reference gene primers was used to estimate how many nucleated cells each sample contained. Sequence reads were collapsed and filtered to measure the absolute abundance of every unique TCRbeta CDR3 rearrangement. For each sample, productive Simpson clonality was calculated as the square root of Simpson's diversity index over productive rearrangements. This is the immuneACCESS table as TCRdb keeps it, with only in-frame sequences that have V and J called. A part of the clones is gone; compared with another copy, unresolved V genes explain less than half, and the rest is unexplained. That table furnishes V, J and clone size, whereas the DNA furnished D and trimming. This sample has fewer than 150,000 clones in its table, and approximately 84% of those were observed once. Clones ranked in the top ten supply 8.8% of the sample.

V is clipped by 2 bases and J by 2 bases, and the sequence between their germline boundaries is 7 bases long. Per the germline V gene, SGHRS is the CDR1 and YFSETQ is the CDR2. The CDR3 runs 13 residues from the cysteine to the phenylalanine. Only the CDR3 region is kept as DNA, spanning 39 bases read in frame from base 1. Broad study findings and their caveats: How much clinical and demographic metadata was included differed by source and by participant, and the metadata was provided uncurated.

As for this clone: Its specific antigen is unknown. No qualities accompany the bases; no much larger clone lies one base away.

Collaborating institutions collected whole blood in K2EDTA tubes following their own protocols. For TCRbeta analysis, collaborators shipped samples as frozen whole blood, isolated PBMCs, or DNA extracted from either of those sample types. The chain is encoded by TRBV5-1 joined to TRBJ2-5, with an unclear D gene assignment. Sequenced material: peripheral blood. The clonotype comes from a woman of 80 years or more in a cohort sampled during active or convalescent COVID-19. The CDR3 protein sequence reads: CASSFQVQETQYF. The nucleotide sequence is TGCGCCAGCAGCTTTCAGGTACAAGAGACCCAGTACTTC.